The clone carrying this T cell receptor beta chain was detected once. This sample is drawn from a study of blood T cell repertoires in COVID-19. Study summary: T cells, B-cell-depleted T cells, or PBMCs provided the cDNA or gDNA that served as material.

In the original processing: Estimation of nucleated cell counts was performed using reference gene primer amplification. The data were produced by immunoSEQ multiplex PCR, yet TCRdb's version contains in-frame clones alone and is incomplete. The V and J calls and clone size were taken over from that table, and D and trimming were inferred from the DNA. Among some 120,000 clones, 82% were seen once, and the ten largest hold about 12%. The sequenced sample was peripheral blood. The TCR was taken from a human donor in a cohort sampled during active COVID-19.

The chain's CDR3 is CASSLGQGIQPQHF. The CDR3 DNA follows: TGCGCCAGCAGCCTCGGACAGGGGATTCAGCCCCAGCATTTT. The gene calls are TRBV4-1 and TRBJ1-5, with 9 bases fitting TRBD1. Germline V gives CDR1 MGHRA, CDR2 YSYEKL. The CDR3 is made up of 14 amino acids. With 4 bases clipped from V and 6 bases from J, the junction kept 4 bases outside the gene matches.